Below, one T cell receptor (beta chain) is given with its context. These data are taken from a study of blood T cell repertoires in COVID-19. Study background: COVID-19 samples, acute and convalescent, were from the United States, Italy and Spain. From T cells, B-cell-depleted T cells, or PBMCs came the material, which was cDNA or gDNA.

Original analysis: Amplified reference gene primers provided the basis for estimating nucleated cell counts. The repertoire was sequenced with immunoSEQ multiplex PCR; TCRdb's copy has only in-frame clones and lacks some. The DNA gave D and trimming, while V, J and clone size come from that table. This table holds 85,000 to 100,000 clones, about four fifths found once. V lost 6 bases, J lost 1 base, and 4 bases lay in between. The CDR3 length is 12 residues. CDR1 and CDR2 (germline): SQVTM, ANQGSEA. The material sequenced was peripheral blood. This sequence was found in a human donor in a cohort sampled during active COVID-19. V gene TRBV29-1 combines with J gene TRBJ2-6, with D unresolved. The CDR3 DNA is TGCAGCGTGGCTTCTGGGGCCAACGTCCTGACTTTC. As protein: CSVASGANVLTF. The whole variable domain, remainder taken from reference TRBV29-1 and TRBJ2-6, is SAVISQKPSRDICQRGTSLTIQCQVDSQVTMMFWYRQQPGQSLTLIATANQGSEATYESGFVIDKFPISRPNLTFSTLTVSNMSPEDSSIYLCSVASGANVLTFGAGSRLTVL.